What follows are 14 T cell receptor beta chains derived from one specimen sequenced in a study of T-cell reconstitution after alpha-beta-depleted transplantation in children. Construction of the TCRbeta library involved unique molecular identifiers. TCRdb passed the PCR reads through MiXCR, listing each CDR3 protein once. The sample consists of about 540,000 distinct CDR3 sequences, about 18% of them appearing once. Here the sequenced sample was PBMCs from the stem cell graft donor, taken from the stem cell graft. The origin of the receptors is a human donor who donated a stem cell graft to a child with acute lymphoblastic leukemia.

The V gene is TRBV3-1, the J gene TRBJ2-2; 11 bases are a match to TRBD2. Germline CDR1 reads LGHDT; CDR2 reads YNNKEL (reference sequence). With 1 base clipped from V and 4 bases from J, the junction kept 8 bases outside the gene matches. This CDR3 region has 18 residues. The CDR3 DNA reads TGTGCCAGCAGCCAAGGGACTAGCGGGTTCTTCCCCACCGGGGAGCTGTTTTTT. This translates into CASSQGTSGFFPTGELFF.

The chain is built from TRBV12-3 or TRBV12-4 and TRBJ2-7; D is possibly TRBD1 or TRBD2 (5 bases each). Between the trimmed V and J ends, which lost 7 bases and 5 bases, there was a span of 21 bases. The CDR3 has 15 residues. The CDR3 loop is CASTPTGPLSHEQYF. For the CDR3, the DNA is TGTGCCAGCACCCCGACGGGACCCCTCAGCCACGAGCAGTACTTC.

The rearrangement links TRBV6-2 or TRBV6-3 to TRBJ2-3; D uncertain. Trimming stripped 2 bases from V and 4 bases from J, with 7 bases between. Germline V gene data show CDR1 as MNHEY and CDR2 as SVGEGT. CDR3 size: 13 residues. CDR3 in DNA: TGTGCCAGCAGTTACAACTTTCCAGATACGCAGTATTTT. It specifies CASSYNFPDTQYF.

CDR3 loop: CASGAGTNYEQYF. CDR3 DNA: TGTGCCAGCGGTGCGGGGACCAACTACGAGCAGTACTTC. The V and J genes are TRBV6-1 and TRBJ2-7; tentatively, D is TRBD2 (6 bases). V lost 8 bases and J 3 bases, leaving 14 bases between the germline ends. This CDR3 comprises 13 residues. Germline loops: CDR1 MNHNS, CDR2 SASEGT.

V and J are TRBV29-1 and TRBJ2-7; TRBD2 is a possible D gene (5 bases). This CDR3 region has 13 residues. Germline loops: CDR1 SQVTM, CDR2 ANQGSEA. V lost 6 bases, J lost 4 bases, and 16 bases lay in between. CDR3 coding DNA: TGCAGCGTCCAGGACTTGGTCTCTTACGAGCAGTACTTC. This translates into CSVQDLVSYEQYF.

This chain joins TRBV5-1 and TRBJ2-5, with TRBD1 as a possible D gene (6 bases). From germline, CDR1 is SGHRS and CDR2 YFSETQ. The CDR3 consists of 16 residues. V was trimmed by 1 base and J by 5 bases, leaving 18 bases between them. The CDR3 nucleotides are TGCGCCAGCAGCTTGTCCCCAGGGGACGGGCAGGAGACCCAGTACTTC. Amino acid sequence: CASSLSPGDGQETQYF.

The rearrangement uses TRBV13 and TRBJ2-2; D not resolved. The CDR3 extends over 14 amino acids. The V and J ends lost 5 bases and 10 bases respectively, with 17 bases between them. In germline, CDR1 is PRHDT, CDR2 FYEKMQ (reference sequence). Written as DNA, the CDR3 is TGTGCCAGCAGCGGACCCGGGTGGATGAAGGAGCTGTTTTTT. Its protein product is CASSGPGWMKELFF.

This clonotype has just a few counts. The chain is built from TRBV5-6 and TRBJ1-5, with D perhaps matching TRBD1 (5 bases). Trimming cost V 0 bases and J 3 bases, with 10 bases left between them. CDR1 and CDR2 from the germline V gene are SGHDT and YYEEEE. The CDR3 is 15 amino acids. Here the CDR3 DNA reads TGTGCCAGCAGCTTGGGACAGTCCATCAATCAGCCCCAGCATTTT. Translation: CASSLGQSINQPQHF.

CDR3 DNA: TGTGCCAGCAGCGGAACAGGTTTTTTCGCTTGGGAGCAGTACTTC. This translates into CASSGTGFFAWEQYF. The chain is built from TRBV7-9 and TRBJ2-7; a possible D gene is TRBD1 (5 bases). Germline V gives CDR1 SEHNR, CDR2 FQNEAQ (reference sequence). Trimming cost V 5 bases and J 7 bases, with 21 bases left between them. This CDR3 is 15 amino acids long.

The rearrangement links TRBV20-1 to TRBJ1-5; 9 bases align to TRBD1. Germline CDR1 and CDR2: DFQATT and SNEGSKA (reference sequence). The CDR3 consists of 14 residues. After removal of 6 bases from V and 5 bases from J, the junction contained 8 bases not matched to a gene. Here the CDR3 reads CSANTGTGYQPQHF. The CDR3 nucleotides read TGCAGTGCGAATACCGGGACAGGGTATCAGCCCCAGCATTTT.

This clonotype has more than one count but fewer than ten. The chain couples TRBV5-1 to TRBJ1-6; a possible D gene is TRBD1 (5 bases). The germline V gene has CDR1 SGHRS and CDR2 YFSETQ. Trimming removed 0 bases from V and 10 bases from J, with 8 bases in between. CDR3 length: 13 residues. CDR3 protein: CASSLGRDSPLHF. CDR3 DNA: TGCGCCAGCAGCTTGGGGCGGGACTCACCCCTCCACTTT.

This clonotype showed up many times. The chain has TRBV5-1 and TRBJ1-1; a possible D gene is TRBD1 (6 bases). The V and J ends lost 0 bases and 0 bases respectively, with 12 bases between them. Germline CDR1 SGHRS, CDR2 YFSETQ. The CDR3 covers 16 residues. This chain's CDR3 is CASSLAPQGMNTEAFF. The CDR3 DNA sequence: TGCGCCAGCAGCTTGGCGCCACAGGGCATGAACACTGAAGCTTTCTTT. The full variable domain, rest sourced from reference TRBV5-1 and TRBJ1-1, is KAGVTQTPRYLIKTRGQQVTLSCSPISGHRSVSWYQQTPGQGLQFLFEYFSETQRNKGNFPGRFSGRQFSNSRSEMNVSTLELGDSALYLCASSLAPQGMNTEAFFGQGTRLTVV.

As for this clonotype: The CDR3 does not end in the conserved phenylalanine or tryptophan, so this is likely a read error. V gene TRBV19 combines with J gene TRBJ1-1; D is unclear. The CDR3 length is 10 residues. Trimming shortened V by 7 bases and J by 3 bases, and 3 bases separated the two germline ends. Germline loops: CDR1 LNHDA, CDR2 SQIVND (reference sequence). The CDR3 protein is CASKDTEAFC. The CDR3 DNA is TGTGCCAGTAAAGACACTGAAGCTTTCTGT.

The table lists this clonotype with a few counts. The chain's CDR3 is CASSSRTYDGYTF. The CDR3 region has the DNA TGTGCCAGCAGCTCACGGACCTACGATGGCTACACCTTC. The V call is TRBV5-6, the J call TRBJ1-2; no reliable D call. Germline-derived CDR1 and CDR2 are SGHDT and YYEEEE. V lost 3 bases and J lost 6, with 12 bases in between. CDR3 length equals 13 residues.